The 28 T cell receptor beta chains in this list originate from one sample, sequenced in a study of tissue T cells after allogeneic stem cell transplantation. TCRdb keeps only in-frame clones here, not all; method: immunoSEQ multiplex PCR. The profile shows some 22,000 clones, about two thirds of them singletons. Sequenced material: spleen. These receptors originate from a female BALB/c mouse in good health. This strain has MHC haplotype H2-d.

Worth noting for this clone: The listed genes are named as in mouse. Read data end 1 residue before the CDR3 end; the end is taken from the germline J gene. The chain combines TRBV20 with TRBJ2-5; 8 positions match TRBD1. The CDR3 is made up of 14 amino acids. Looked up from germline, CDR1 is GFQATS and CDR2 is STVNSAI. Germline trimming cut 0 bases from V and 4 bases from J; bases unmatched to any gene: 3. The CDR3 loop is CGARDRGREDTQYF. CDR3 DNA, as far as it was read: TGTGGTGCTAGGGACAGGGGGCGCGAAGACACCCAGTAC.

For this clone: Mouse names are used for the genes. Sequencing ends 1 residue short of the CDR3 end; the germline J gene provides the rest. This chain uses TRBV13-2 with TRBJ1-1; 7 bases line up with TRBD1. V gave up 2 bases and J gave up 1 base; unmatched junction bases: 2. The CDR3 runs to 14 residues. CDR1 is NNHNN and CDR2 is SYGAGS in the germline V gene (reference sequence). CDR3 in amino acids: CASGETGANTEVFF. The sequenced part of the CDR3 DNA is TGTGCCAGCGGTGAAACAGGGGCGAACACAGAAGTCTTC.

This clone was detected a few times. Each gene name is a mouse one. The read ends 1 residue before the CDR3 terminus; that terminus is restored from the germline J gene. The gene calls are TRBV2 and TRBJ2-7; 9 positions agree with TRBD2. The junction had 3 bases not matched to a gene; V was cut back by 0 bases and J by 3 bases. This CDR3 region has 15 residues. CDR1 is LGHNA, CDR2 YSYQKL, per germline. The CDR3 region is CASSQDTGGNYEQYF. The sequenced part of the CDR3 DNA is TGTGCCAGCAGCCAAGATACTGGGGGGAACTATGAACAGTAC.

With respect to this clone: Gene names denote mouse genes. Sequencing ends 1 residue short of the CDR3 end; the germline J gene provides the rest. The chain recombines TRBV29 with TRBJ1-2; D may be TRBD1 (5 bases). This CDR3 is 13 amino acids long. Germline V lookup: CDR1 MSHET, CDR2 SYDVDS. The germline V and J ends were trimmed by 6 bases and 0 bases, with 8 bases remaining between them. The CDR3 reads CASRRQSNSDYTF. The CDR3 bases that were read are TGTGCTAGCAGACGACAGTCAAACTCCGACTACACC.

A remark on this clone: The genes are named according to mouse. The CDR3 end lies 1 residue beyond the end of the read and is filled in from the germline J gene. The chain uses TRBV13-2 and TRBJ2-3; TRBD2 aligns across 8 bases. Germline values: CDR1 NNHNN, CDR2 SYGAGS (reference sequence). Trimming removed 0 bases from V and 2 bases from J; junction bases left unmatched: 5. CDR3 length: 16 residues. This CDR3 reads CASGDATGGAAETLYF. The part of the CDR3 DNA that was read is TGTGCCAGCGGTGATGCAACCGGGGGGGCTGCAGAAACGCTGTAT.

Of note for this clone: The germline and genes are mouse ones. With the read ending 1 residue before the CDR3 end, the germline J gene is used to fill in that end. This chain joins TRBV1 and TRBJ2-2; D ambiguous. This CDR3 comprises 13 residues. Between the trimmed V and J ends, which lost 6 bases and 1 base, there was a span of 6 bases. CDR1 and CDR2 from the germline V gene are NSQYPW and LRSPGD (reference sequence). The CDR3 is CTCRDVNTGQLYF. Partial CDR3 DNA: TGCACCTGCAGGGACGTAAACACCGGGCAGCTCTAC.

Concerning this clone: All gene names here are mouse names. The sequenced part of the CDR3 DNA is TGTGCCAGCAGCCAAGTCAGGGATGGCAACGAAAGATTATTT. Its protein product is CASSQVRDGNERLF. The whole CDR3 reads CASSQVRDGNERLFF. This sequence joins TRBV5 and TRBJ1-4; D is perhaps TRBD1 (5 bases). The read ends 1 residue early relative to the CDR3; the germline J gene fills the gap. This CDR3 is built from 15 residues. Trimming pared 1 base from V and 4 bases from J, leaving 10 bases between. In germline, CDR1 is LGHNA, CDR2 YNLKQL (reference sequence).

A remark on this clone: Genes here carry mouse names. The read terminates 1 residue before the CDR3 end, so the remaining end is supplied by the germline J gene. The J gene is TRBJ1-6, the V gene TRBV3; possibly TRBD1 for D (6 bases). TRBJ1-6 is known as an ORF, though its function is uncertain. This CDR3 has 15 amino acids. V lost 1 base to trimming and J lost 4 bases, with 8 bases between them. The germline V gene encodes CDR1 SNHLY and CDR2 FYNGKV (reference sequence). The CDR3 DNA, read in part, is TGTGCCAGCAGCTTAGACGGACAGTATAATTCGCCCCTCTAC. Translating it yields CASSLDGQYNSPLY. In full, the CDR3 is CASSLDGQYNSPLYF.

Of note for this clone: Germline and genes here are mouse. The read halts 1 residue ahead of the CDR3 end, with the missing end drawn from the germline J gene. The chain uses TRBV13-2 and TRBJ1-4; D is ambiguous. The germline V gene has CDR1 NNHNN and CDR2 SYGAGS (reference sequence). The ends were cut back, 1 base at V and 4 bases at J, with 5 bases in the middle. The CDR3 has 13 amino acids. CDR3 in amino acids: CASGDSNNERLFF. The CDR3 DNA, read in part, is TGTGCCAGCGGTGATTCAAACAACGAAAGATTATTT.

This clone appeared a few times. The gene symbols are mouse symbols. Read sequence stops 1 residue before the CDR3 end, and the germline J gene provides the missing end. The V and J genes are TRBV13-2 and TRBJ2-7, with D possibly matching TRBD2 (7 bases). The germline V gene encodes CDR1 NNHNN and CDR2 SYGAGS (reference sequence). With 0 bases removed from V and 3 bases from J, the gap between germline ends came to 10 bases. This CDR3 spans 14 amino acids. CDR3 residues: CASGDAGGRYEQYF. The sequenced CDR3 bases are TGTGCCAGCGGTGATGCCGGGGGGCGCTATGAACAGTAC.

A remark on this clone: Gene names denote mouse genes. The missing CDR3 end, 1 residue past where the read stops, is filled in from the germline J gene. V is TRBV1 and J is TRBJ2-1; TRBD2 is a possible D gene (6 bases). The V gene's germline CDR1 is NSQYPW and CDR2 LRSPGD (reference sequence). V was pared by 3 bases and J by 0 bases, with 6 bases between. The CDR3 spans 14 residues. The CDR3 loop reads CTCSAGGNYAEQFF. The covered CDR3 bases are TGCACCTGCAGTGCTGGGGGTAACTATGCTGAGCAGTTC.

Of note for this clone: Gene names and germline match the mouse. Read data end 1 residue before the CDR3 end; the end is taken from the germline J gene. V is TRBV13-3 and J is TRBJ2-7; 11 bases fit TRBD1. After removal of 2 bases from V and 5 bases from J, the junction contained 3 bases not matched to a gene. Germline V gives CDR1 NNHDY, CDR2 SYVADS. The CDR3 runs to 14 residues. The CDR3 bases that were read are TGTGCCAGCAGTGACCGGGACAGGGGGAATGAACAGTAC. Translated: CASSDRDRGNEQY. In full, the CDR3 is CASSDRDRGNEQYF.

Note on this clone: The gene names here belong to mouse. The read ends 1 residue shy of where the CDR3 ends; the end is completed using the germline J gene. The V and J genes are TRBV13-2 and TRBJ2-7, with TRBD1 identical over 8 bases. The CDR3 has 12 residues. The V gene's germline CDR1 is NNHNN and CDR2 SYGAGS (reference sequence). The trim removed 4 bases at V and 6 bases at J, leaving 3 bases unmatched. The CDR3 sequence: CASGKTGVEQYF. CDR3 DNA (partial): TGTGCCAGCGGTAAGACAGGGGTTGAACAGTAC.

This clone showed up just a few times. The germline and genes are mouse ones. CDR3 DNA (partial): TGTGCCAGCGGTGATAGGGGCTCCTATGAACAGTAC. Translation gives CASGDRGSYEQY. The full CDR3 is CASGDRGSYEQYF. The chain joins TRBV13-2 to TRBJ2-7; TRBD1 is a possible D gene (5 bases). From the germline J gene comes the end of the CDR3, since the read stops 1 residue before it. This CDR3 is 13 amino acids long. Germline loops: CDR1 NNHNN, CDR2 SYGAGS (reference sequence). With 1 base removed from V and 0 bases from J, the gap between germline ends came to 5 bases.

About this clone itself: Gene names denote mouse genes. The read comes to an end 1 residue before the CDR3 does, leaving the germline J gene to fill in the end. The V call is TRBV13-2, the J call TRBJ2-5, with D unresolved. Looked up from germline, CDR1 is NNHNN and CDR2 is SYGAGS (reference sequence). The ends were cut back, 2 bases at V and 9 bases at J, with 4 bases in the middle. The CDR3 runs 10 residues. The CDR3 sequence is CASGDGTQYF. The sequenced CDR3 bases are TGTGCCAGCGGTGACGGGACCCAGTAC.

In regard to this clone: Germline and junction disagree at one end, which may indicate a read error. Gene names refer to mouse genes. The CDR3 loop reads CASSFSGGSQNTLYF. Incomplete CDR3 DNA: TGTGCCAGCAGCTTCTCTGGGGGCAGTCAAAACACCTTGTAC. V is TRBV14 and J is TRBJ2-4; possibly TRBD2 for D (7 bases). The read stops 1 residue short of the end of the CDR3; the missing end is completed from the germline J gene. Germline loops: CDR1 SGHDT, CDR2 FRDEAV. The CDR3 is 15 amino acids.

In this sample, this clone turned up a few times. Gene names and germline match the mouse. The read ends 1 residue shy of where the CDR3 ends; the end is completed using the germline J gene. The chain employs TRBV1 and TRBJ2-7; D unclear. CDR1 and CDR2 from the germline V gene are NSQYPW and LRSPGD (reference sequence). The CDR3 runs 12 residues. V gave up 6 bases and J gave up 4 bases, with 10 bases separating them. CDR3 bases read: TGCACCTGCAGCAGACACAATTATGAACAGTAC. This codes for CTCSRHNYEQY. The full CDR3 protein is CTCSRHNYEQYF.

This clone was observed a few times. The genes and germline here are from mouse. The read ends 1 residue before the CDR3 terminus; that terminus is restored from the germline J gene. The chain uses TRBV15 and TRBJ2-7; 8 nucleotides align to TRBD1. The CDR3 consists of 15 residues. Germline V lookup: CDR1 SGHND, CDR2 FRSKSL. V gave up 4 bases and J gave up 3 bases; unmatched junction bases: 8. The DNA read from the CDR3 is TGTGCCAGCAGTTCCGAGACAGGGGACTTCTATGAACAGTAC. Its protein is CASSSETGDFYEQY. The whole CDR3 sequence reads CASSSETGDFYEQYF. Using reference TRBV15 and TRBJ2-7 for the parts outside the CDR3, the full variable domain is DAGVTQTPRHEVAEKGQTIILKCEPVSGHNDLFWYRQTKIQGLELLSYFRSKSLMEDGGAFKDRFKAEMLNSSFSTLKIQPTEPKDSAVYLCASSSETGDFYEQYFGPGTRLTVL.

Comments on this clone: The gene names here belong to mouse. The read ends 1 residue shy of where the CDR3 ends; the end is completed using the germline J gene. The chain uses TRBV3 and TRBJ2-7; no reliable D call. This CDR3 comprises 14 residues. Germline V CDR1 and CDR2: SNHLY, FYNGKV (reference sequence). The ends were cut back, 3 bases at V and 0 bases at J, with 9 bases in the middle. The CDR3 protein is CASSFQSSSYEQYF. The CDR3 DNA, read in part, is TGTGCCAGCAGCTTCCAATCGAGCTCCTATGAACAGTAC.

Worth noting for this clone: The gene symbols are mouse symbols. The observed sequence ends 1 residue before the CDR3 terminus, with the missing tail filled in from the germline J gene. The rearrangement joins TRBV5 to TRBJ2-7; 11 nucleotides match TRBD2. V lost 4 bases, J lost 0 bases, and 2 bases stayed unmatched. The V gene's germline CDR1 is LGHNA and CDR2 YNLKQL (reference sequence). The CDR3 totals 15 residues. Incomplete CDR3 DNA: TGTGCCAGCAGCCCCGGACTGGGGGGCTCCTATGAACAGTAC. Amino acid sequence: CASSPGLGGSYEQY. The whole CDR3 region reads CASSPGLGGSYEQYF.

Note on this clone: The listed genes are named as in mouse. The read halts 1 residue ahead of the CDR3 end, with the missing end drawn from the germline J gene. The chain joins TRBV19 to TRBJ2-1; 14 bases fit TRBD2. V trimming: 4 bases; J trimming: 3 bases; junction bases outside the gene matches: 3. The germline V gene encodes CDR1 FNHDT and CDR2 SITEND (reference sequence). The CDR3 is 16 residues long. Here the CDR3 reads CASSDGTGGAYAEQFF. CDR3 bases read: TGTGCCAGCAGTGATGGGACTGGGGGGGCCTATGCTGAGCAGTTC.

Turning to this clone: Gene names and germline refer to mouse. The read comes to an end 1 residue before the CDR3 does, leaving the germline J gene to fill in the end. V gene TRBV5 combines with J gene TRBJ1-1, with TRBD1 as a possible D gene (5 bases). The germline V gene has CDR1 LGHNA and CDR2 YNLKQL (reference sequence). V lost 0 bases and J 3 bases, leaving 11 bases between the germline ends. The CDR3 consists of 15 residues. CDR3 bases read: TGTGCCAGCAGCCAAGATATGGGGGACGACACAGAAGTCTTC. Translated, it gives CASSQDMGDDTEVF. The complete CDR3 reads CASSQDMGDDTEVFF.

Comment on this clone: The gene names given are mouse names. The read ends 1 residue early relative to the CDR3; the germline J gene fills the gap. The genes are TRBV13-2 and TRBJ1-2; tentative D call: TRBD1 (5 bases). This CDR3 region has 14 residues. CDR1 and CDR2 from the germline V gene are NNHNN and SYGAGS (reference sequence). Trimming left V 7 bases short and J 0 bases short, with 13 bases between. This CDR3 reads CASSRDSANSDYTF. The CDR3 DNA, read in part, is TGTGCCAGCAGTCGTGACAGCGCAAACTCCGACTACACC.

This clone has only one observation. Gene names are mouse gene names. The CDR3 extends 1 residue past the end of the read, so its final part is completed from the germline J gene. The chain carries TRBV13-1 and TRBJ2-1, with 8 bases lining up with TRBD2. The ends lost 0 bases at V and 2 bases at J; junction bases unmatched: 7. Germline loops: CDR1 NSHNY, CDR2 SYGAGN. This CDR3 has 17 amino acids. The sequenced CDR3 bases are TGTGCCAGCAGTGATGAACGGGGGGGGCCTGACTATGCTGAGCAGTTC. This translates into CASSDERGGPDYAEQF. The entire CDR3 protein reads CASSDERGGPDYAEQFF.

As regards this clone: Gene names and germline refer to mouse. Read coverage stops 1 residue before the CDR3 terminus; the germline J gene supplies the remainder. This chain joins TRBV29 and TRBJ2-5; 9 positions agree with TRBD1. Per germline, CDR1 MSHET and CDR2 SYDVDS. V dropped 5 bases and J dropped 6; count of bases not matched to a gene: 3. CDR3 length: 13 residues. CDR3 amino acids: CASSRQGEDTQYF. The DNA read from the CDR3 is TGTGCTAGCAGTCGACAGGGGGAGGACACCCAGTAC.

A remark on this clone: The genes and germline here are from mouse. The read is 1 residue too short to cover the CDR3 end, so that end is filled in from the germline J gene. The chain combines TRBV4 with TRBJ2-5; D call uncertain. Trimming removed 5 bases at V and 3 bases at J, with 12 bases between. The germline V gene has CDR1 LGHDT and CDR2 YNNKQL (reference sequence). The CDR3 extends over 14 amino acids. The CDR3 bases that were read are TGTGCCAGCAGCACCGGGAACGGGCAAGACACCCAGTAC. Amino acids: CASSTGNGQDTQY. The CDR3 in its entirety is CASSTGNGQDTQYF. The full variable domain, its missing parts supplied by reference TRBV4 and TRBJ2-5, is ETAVFQTPNYHVTQVGNEVSFNCKQTLGHDTMYWYKQDSKKLLKIMFSYNNKQLIVNETVPRRFSPQSSDKAHLNLRIKSVEPEDSAVYLCASSTGNGQDTQYFGPGTRLLVL.

This clone is a singleton in its sample. Genes and germline come from the mouse. The read falls 1 residue short of the CDR3 end, and the missing part is taken from the germline J gene. J is TRBJ1-4 and V is TRBV13-2; 9 nucleotides align to TRBD1. CDR1 is NNHNN, CDR2 SYGAGS, per germline (reference sequence). V trimming: 2 bases; J trimming: 6 bases; junction bases outside the gene matches: 5. This CDR3 region has 15 residues. Partial CDR3 DNA: TGTGCCAGCGGTGAACCGGGACAGGGCCACGAAAGATTATTT. Translated: CASGEPGQGHERLF. The entire CDR3 sequence reads CASGEPGQGHERLFF.

Comment on this clone: Germline and genes here are mouse. Read sequence stops 1 residue before the CDR3 end, and the germline J gene provides the missing end. Other DNA sequences in this sample translate to the same CDR3. The chain is built from TRBV31 and TRBJ2-5, with D unclear. V dropped 0 bases and J dropped 2 bases, with 9 bases sitting between them. From germline, CDR1 is GKSSPN and CDR2 SITVG. This CDR3 region has 14 residues. Incomplete CDR3 DNA: TGTGCCTGGAGTCTCGGCGGCGGCCAAGACACCCAGTAC. Translating gives CAWSLGGGQDTQY. The whole CDR3 region reads CAWSLGGGQDTQYF.